This T cell receptor beta chain was obtained from a study of T cell responses to AZD1222 COVID-19 vaccine. In germline, CDR1 is GTSNPN, CDR2 SVGIG (reference sequence). The CDR3 consists of 13 residues. The germline V and J ends were trimmed by 0 bases and 11 bases, with 11 bases remaining between them. Profiled with immunoSEQ multiplex PCR; TCRdb holds only in-frame clones, not every one. The sample includes approximately 70,000 clones, roughly 82% of them seen just once. Only a few counts were recorded for this clone. This rearrangement joins TRBV30 to TRBJ1-6; no definite D call. The source was peripheral blood, collected on day 0 of AZD1222 vaccination. This clonotype was sampled from an adult in good health. CDR3 protein: CAWSVSGSPPLHF. The CDR3 coding sequence is TGTGCCTGGAGTGTTAGTGGTTCCCCACCCCTCCACTTT.